Below are 11 T cell receptor beta chains sequenced from a single sample in a study of blood T cell repertoires in COVID-19. Clones were read by immunoSEQ multiplex PCR, and TCRdb kept only the in-frame ones, dropping some. The profile shows almost 95,000 clones, about two thirds of them singletons. Sequencing was done on a sample of peripheral blood. These TCRs come from a woman aged 60-75 years in a cohort sampled during active or convalescent COVID-19.

This clone has a single count. The CDR3 here is CASSIDTTGYWEQYF. The CDR3 coding sequence is TGTGCCAGTAGTATAGATACGACAGGATATTGGGAGCAGTACTTC. V usage is TRBV19 and J usage is TRBJ2-7; a possible D gene is TRBD1 (6 bases). V shed 0 bases and J shed 7 bases, with 16 bases lying between them. CDR1 LNHDA and CDR2 SQIVND come from the germline V gene (reference sequence). The CDR3 sequence is 15 residues long.

This clone was picked up a small number of times. The rearrangement uses TRBV5-1 and TRBJ1-4; TRBD1 matches 8 bases. The germline V gene encodes CDR1 SGHRS and CDR2 YFSETQ. The CDR3 length is 15 residues. V dropped 3 bases and J dropped 7; count of bases not matched to a gene: 8. The CDR3 here is CASSSGTGGGEKLFF. The CDR3 DNA sequence: TGCGCCAGCAGCTCCGGGACAGGTGGGGGTGAAAAACTGTTTTTT.

The chain links TRBV4-2 to TRBJ2-2; perhaps TRBD2 as D (5 bases). The CDR3 extends over 16 amino acids. The V end was cut by 0 bases, the J end by 7 bases, with 15 bases between. The V gene's germline CDR1 is LGHNA and CDR2 YNFKEQ. CDR3: CASSQDFSGIVGELFF. CDR3 nucleotide sequence: TGTGCCAGCAGCCAAGATTTTTCGGGGATAGTCGGGGAGCTGTTTTTT.

The chain carries TRBV23-1 and TRBJ2-5, with 12 nucleotides matching TRBD1. TRBV23-1 belongs to the ORF category, with a function that is uncertain. This CDR3 has 15 amino acids. Unmatched junction bases numbered 6, after V lost 6 bases and J lost 4 bases. In nucleotides, the CDR3 is TGCGCCAGCAGGCCGGGACAGGGGGCGCCAGAGACCCAGTACTTC. Protein product: CASRPGQGAPETQYF.

The chain joins TRBV7-2 to TRBJ2-1; 14 bases map to TRBD2. CDR1 and CDR2 (germline): SGHTA, FQGNSA. This CDR3 region has 15 residues. V lost 5 bases and J lost 10; bases outside the gene matches: 7. DNA of the CDR3: TGTGCCAGCAGCCTGCACGGGACTAGCGGGGGCGAGCAGTTCTTC. Its translation is CASSLHGTSGGEQFF.

V is TRBV3-1 (or the pseudogene TRBV3-2) and J is TRBJ1-3; TRBD1 matches 7 bases. V shed 5 bases and J 1 base; nucleotides not matched to a gene: 8. The CDR3 consists of 16 residues. CDR1 is LGHDT and CDR2 is YNNKEL in the germline V gene (reference sequence). The CDR3: CASSMRTGLSGNTIYF. CDR3 nucleotide sequence: TGTGCCAGCAGCATGCGGACAGGATTATCTGGAAACACCATATATTTT.

The chain carries TRBV9 and TRBJ2-3; D might be TRBD1 (5 bases). Germline loops: CDR1 SGDLS, CDR2 YYNGEE. The CDR3 spans 15 residues. V lost 4 bases and J 2 bases, leaving 14 bases between the germline ends. This chain's CDR3 is CASSSDSKYTDTQYF. The CDR3, as DNA: TGTGCCAGCAGCTCCGACAGTAAATACACAGATACGCAGTATTTT. The full variable domain, in which reference TRBV9 and TRBJ2-3 provide the parts outside the CDR3, is DSGVTQTPKHLITATGQRVTLRCSPRSGDLSVYWYQQSLDQGLQFLIQYYNGEERAKGNILERFSAQQFPDLHSELNLSSLELGDSALYFCASSSDSKYTDTQYFGPGTRLTVL.

The chain links TRBV24-1 to TRBJ2-4; D possibly corresponds to TRBD1 (5 bases). V lost 12 bases and J lost 0, with 11 bases in between. This CDR3 comprises 13 residues. CDR1 is KGHDR and CDR2 is SFDVKD in the germline V gene. DNA of the CDR3: TGTGCCCTTACAGGAATAGCCAAAAACATTCAGTACTTC. As protein: CALTGIAKNIQYF.

The chain carries TRBV4-2 and TRBJ2-7; tentative D call: TRBD2 (7 bases). CDR3 length equals 15 residues. Trimming left V 0 bases short and J 2 bases short, with 11 bases between. Germline CDR1 LGHNA, CDR2 YNFKEQ. The CDR3 DNA sequence: TGTGCCAGCAGCCAAGATTGGCGGGGGCCCTACGAGCAGTACTTC. Translation: CASSQDWRGPYEQYF.

The rearrangement links TRBV7-3 to TRBJ2-1, with no clear D. The V and J ends lost 5 bases and 9 bases respectively, with 8 bases between them. This CDR3 region has 11 residues. CDR1 is SGHTA, CDR2 FQGTGA, per germline. The CDR3 sequence: CASSTGVEQFF. CDR3 coding DNA: TGTGCCAGCAGCACCGGTGTTGAGCAGTTCTTC.

This clone was seen a few times. The rearrangement links TRBV11-2 to TRBJ2-6; the match to TRBD1 covers 7 bases. The CDR3 covers 16 residues. The germline CDR1 and CDR2 sequences are SGHAT and FQNNGV. The V gene end was trimmed by 1 base and the J gene end by 4 bases; junction bases not matched to a gene: 4. CDR3 residues: CASSLGGGSGANVLTF. The CDR3 coding sequence is TGTGCCAGCAGCTTAGGAGGGGGCTCAGGGGCCAACGTCCTGACTTTC.